This TCR beta chain was documented in a study of CXCR3-negative and CXCR3-positive naive CD8 T cells. Study observations and caveats: Relative to CXCR3-negative naive cells, CXCR3-positive naive cells had more hydrophobic TRB CDR3s.

Note on this clonotype: Its antigen remains unknown.

Naive cells were sorted as CD45RO-, CCR7+, CD27+ and CD95-. The germline CDR1 and CDR2 sequences are SQVTM and ANQGSEA. CDR3 length equals 14 residues. Libraries were UMI-labeled 5' RACE TRB cDNA. TCRdb re-called the 5' RACE reads, yielding one record per CDR3 amino acid sequence without DNA. This sample's clone table lists about 110,000 distinct CDR3 sequences. The chain couples TRBV29-1 to TRBJ1-1; TCRdb's D call, TRBD1, is unchecked because there is no DNA. The material sequenced was naive CXCR3+ CD8+ T cells from blood. The subset here: CD45RO-CCR7+CD27+CD95- naive CD8+ T cells expressing CXCR3 (TNR3+). This clonotype originated in a human donor in good health. Some clones in this sample may be carry-over from other donors' samples. This chain's CDR3 is CSVEQGEMNTEAFF. Drawing the rest from reference TRBV29-1 and TRBJ1-1, the complete variable domain is SAVISQKPSRDICQRGTSLTIQCQVDSQVTMMFWYRQQPGQSLTLIATANQGSEATYESGFVIDKFPISRPNLTFSTLTVSNMSPEDSSIYLCSVEQGEMNTEAFFGQGTRLTVV.